A selection of T cell receptor beta chains follows, all from one sample in a study of OX40 agonist ivuxolimab in advanced cancers. The assay was immunoSEQ multiplex PCR, and TCRdb's table has in-frame clones only and misses some. The sample contains roughly 93,000 clones, 90% to 95% of which appear only once. Sequenced here: CD4+ or CD8+ T cells sorted from blood, sampled in a trial of the OX40 agonist ivuxolimab. The receptor source for this set is an adult with an advanced solid tumor such as melanoma, head and neck, liver or kidney cancer. Both conserved end residues are part of each CDR3. D genes are given only for firm matches. Clone size is not always given. Where it is, it says once, few, many or a class for expanded clones.

clone_size: .; d_call: .; v_call: TRBV19; cdr3_length: 16; j_call: TRBJ1-2; cdr3_aa: CASSIDRWSPGYGYTF; cdr3_nt: TGTGCCAGTAGTATCGATCGGTGGAGTCCTGGCTATGGCTACACCTTC
clone_size: .; d_call: .; v_call: TRBV5-1; cdr3_length: 14; j_call: TRBJ1-2; cdr3_aa: CASSLGDGPYGYTF; cdr3_nt: TGCGCCAGCAGCCTGGGAGACGGACCCTATGGCTACACCTTC
clone_size: .; d_call: TRBD2; v_call: TRBV2; cdr3_length: 17; j_call: TRBJ2-5; cdr3_aa: CASSLQPLRTSGRAKYF; cdr3_nt: TGTGCCAGCAGTCTCCAACCCCTTCGGACTAGCGGGAGGGCAAAGTACTTC
clone_size: .; d_call: .; v_call: TRBV5-1; cdr3_length: 15; j_call: TRBJ2-3; cdr3_aa: CASSLDRVGGDTQYF; cdr3_nt: TGCGCCAGCAGCTTGGACCGGGTTGGTGGAGATACGCAGTATTTT
clone_size: .; d_call: TRBD2; v_call: TRBV5-1; cdr3_length: 15; j_call: TRBJ2-1; cdr3_aa: CASSPLAGGHNEQFF; cdr3_nt: TGCGCCAGCAGCCCCCTAGCGGGAGGCCACAATGAGCAGTTCTTC
clone_size: once; d_call: TRBD1; v_call: TRBV11-3; cdr3_length: 15; j_call: TRBJ2-7; cdr3_aa: CASSLQTGGEGRQYF; cdr3_nt: TGTGCCAGCAGCTTACAGACAGGGGGAGAAGGGCGGCAGTACTTC
clone_size: .; d_call: TRBD2; v_call: TRBV19; cdr3_length: 18; j_call: TRBJ2-1; cdr3_aa: CASSPLVRAGRTYNEQFF; cdr3_nt: TGTGCCAGTAGTCCCCTTGTGCGAGCGGGGAGGACTTACAATGAGCAGTTCTTC
clone_size: once; d_call: TRBD1; v_call: TRBV27; cdr3_length: 14; j_call: TRBJ2-3; cdr3_aa: CASSWTGGADTQYF; cdr3_nt: TGTGCCAGCAGTTGGACAGGGGGCGCAGATACGCAGTATTTT
clone_size: .; d_call: .; v_call: TRBV6-5; cdr3_length: 13; j_call: TRBJ1-5; cdr3_aa: CASQTGLGQPQHF; cdr3_nt: TGTGCCAGTCAGACAGGATTGGGCCAGCCCCAGCATTTT
clone_size: .; d_call: TRBD2; v_call: TRBV18; cdr3_length: 15; j_call: TRBJ2-1; cdr3_aa: CASSPPSGRGNEQFF; cdr3_nt: TGTGCCAGCTCACCACCTAGCGGGAGAGGCAATGAGCAGTTCTTC
clone_size: .; d_call: .; v_call: TRBV2; cdr3_length: 15; j_call: TRBJ2-3; cdr3_aa: CASSRVFSVADTQYF; cdr3_nt: TGTGCCAGCTCCCGCGTGTTTAGCGTCGCAGATACGCAGTATTTT
clone_size: .; d_call: .; v_call: TRBV6-1; cdr3_length: 15; j_call: TRBJ2-2; cdr3_aa: CASKGLRAITGELFF; cdr3_nt: TGTGCCAGCAAGGGCCTAAGGGCAATCACCGGGGAGCTGTTTTTT
clone_size: .; d_call: .; v_call: TRBV29-1; cdr3_length: 13; j_call: TRBJ1-1; cdr3_aa: CSVEIQGTTEAFF; cdr3_nt: TGCAGCGTTGAAATCCAGGGTACCACTGAAGCTTTCTTT
clone_size: .; d_call: TRBD1; v_call: TRBV11-3; cdr3_length: 14; j_call: TRBJ2-3; cdr3_aa: CASRLGQGPDTQYF; cdr3_nt: TGTGCCAGCAGATTAGGACAGGGACCAGATACGCAGTATTTT
clone_size: .; d_call: .; v_call: TRBV18; cdr3_length: 12; j_call: TRBJ2-1; cdr3_aa: CASSPPGGEQFF; cdr3_nt: TGTGCCAGCTCACCTCCCGGGGGAGAGCAGTTCTTC
clone_size: .; d_call: TRBD2; v_call: TRBV5-4; cdr3_length: 17; j_call: TRBJ2-5; cdr3_aa: CASSLPGERGGRETQYF; cdr3_nt: TGTGCCAGCAGCTTGCCCGGGGAGCGGGGGGGCAGGGAGACCCAGTACTTC
clone_size: .; d_call: .; v_call: TRBV27; cdr3_length: 15; j_call: TRBJ2-5; cdr3_aa: CASSPGWAGQETQYF; cdr3_nt: TGTGCCAGCAGTCCCGGCTGGGCGGGGCAAGAGACCCAGTACTTC